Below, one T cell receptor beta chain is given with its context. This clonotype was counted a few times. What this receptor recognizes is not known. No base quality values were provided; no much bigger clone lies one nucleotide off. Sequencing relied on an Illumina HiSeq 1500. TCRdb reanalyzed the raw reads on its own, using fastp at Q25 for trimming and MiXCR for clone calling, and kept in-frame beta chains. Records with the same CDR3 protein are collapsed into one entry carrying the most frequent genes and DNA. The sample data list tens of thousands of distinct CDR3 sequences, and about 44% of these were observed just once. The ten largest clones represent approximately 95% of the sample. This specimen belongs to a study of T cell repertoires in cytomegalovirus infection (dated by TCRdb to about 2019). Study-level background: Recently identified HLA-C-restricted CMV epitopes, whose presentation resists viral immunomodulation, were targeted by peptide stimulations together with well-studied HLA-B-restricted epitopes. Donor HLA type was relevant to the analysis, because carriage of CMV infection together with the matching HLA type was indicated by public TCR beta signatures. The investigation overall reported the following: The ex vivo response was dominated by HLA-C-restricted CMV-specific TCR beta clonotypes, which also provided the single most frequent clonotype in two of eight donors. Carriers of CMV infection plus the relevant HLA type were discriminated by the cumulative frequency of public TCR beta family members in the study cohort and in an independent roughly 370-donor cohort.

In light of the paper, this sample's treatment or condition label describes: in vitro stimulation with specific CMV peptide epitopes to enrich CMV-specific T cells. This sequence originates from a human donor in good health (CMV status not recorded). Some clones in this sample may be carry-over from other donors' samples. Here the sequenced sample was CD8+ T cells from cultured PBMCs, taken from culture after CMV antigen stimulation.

Read as DNA, the sequence is TGTGCCAGCAGGCCTGGGACAGAACTCTATGGCTACACCTTC. This translates into CASRPGTELYGYTF. The chain is encoded by TRBV12-3 or TRBV12-4 joined to TRBJ1-2, with 7 bases aligning to TRBD1. Trimmed from V: 6 bases; trimmed from J: 4 bases; junction bases lacking a gene match: 8. The CDR3, cysteine through phenylalanine, is 14 amino acids long. Kept here is only the CDR3 DNA, which spans 42 bases and is read in frame from base 1.